Shown below are 32 T cell receptor beta chains from a single sample sequenced in a study of beta chain features in type 1 diabetes. Sequencing targeted expressed TCRB transcripts, as all isolated RNA had been reverse transcribed. This table comes from immunoSEQ multiplex PCR, and its TCRdb copy is limited to in-frame clones, with some not included. The sample holds about 900,000 clones, roughly a sixth seen once. Material: naive CD4+ T cells from blood. These receptors originate from a woman under 30 in good health.

This clone was seen a few times. V usage is TRBV5-6 and J usage is TRBJ2-7; D remains ambiguous. This CDR3 has 17 residues. CDR1 is SGHDT and CDR2 is YYEEEE in the germline V gene. V shed 1 base and J shed 0 bases, with 17 bases lying between them. CDR3 sequence (DNA): TGTGCCAGCAGCTTGTGGTTCTCCGGACGGACCTCCTACGAGCAGTACTTC. Amino acids: CASSLWFSGRTSYEQYF.

This clone has only a few counts. The chain joins TRBV7-2 to TRBJ1-4; 8 bases map to TRBD1. This CDR3 contains 15 residues. The V and J ends lost 0 bases and 5 bases, in that order; junction bases with no gene match: 2. Germline-derived CDR1 and CDR2 are SGHTA and FQGNSA. The DNA of the CDR3 is TGTGCCAGCAGCTTAGCCCCAGGGGGCAATGAAAAACTGTTTTTT. This encodes CASSLAPGGNEKLFF.

This clone was observed a few times. This chain joins TRBV7-2 and TRBJ2-2; D gene unclear. V was trimmed by 5 bases and J by 0 bases, leaving 4 bases between them. The CDR3 length is 13 residues. CDR1 and CDR2 (germline): SGHTA, FQGNSA. The CDR3 region has the DNA TGTGCCAGCAGCCACCCGAACACCGGGGAGCTGTTTTTT. The encoded protein is CASSHPNTGELFF. Combining the CDR3 with reference TRBV7-2 and TRBJ2-2 gives the whole variable domain GAGVSQSPSNKVTEKGKDVELRCDPISGHTALYWYRQSLGQGLEFLIYFQGNSAPDKSGLPSDRFSAERTGGSVSTLTIQRTQQEDSAVYLCASSHPNTGELFFGEGSRLTVL.

The chain uses TRBV5-6 and TRBJ2-7; D is unresolved. The germline gives CDR1 SGHDT, CDR2 YYEEEE. The V end lost 3 bases, the J end lost 2 bases, and 0 bases lay between the germline ends. This CDR3 spans 10 amino acids. CDR3 nucleotide sequence: TGTGCCAGCAGCTCCTACGAGCAGTACTTC. Its translation: CASSSYEQYF.

The rearrangement uses TRBV27 and TRBJ2-5, with a possible D match to TRBD1 (5 bases). Germline CDR1 reads MNHEY; CDR2 reads SMNVEV (reference sequence). Trimming took 3 bases from V and 4 from J, leaving 9 bases between them. The CDR3 loop spans 13 amino acids. The CDR3 protein is CASSFQGGETQYF. In DNA, the CDR3 is TGTGCCAGCAGTTTCCAGGGTGGAGAGACCCAGTACTTC.

The chain has TRBV18 and TRBJ1-1, with 7 bases aligning to TRBD1. The ends lost 2 bases at V and 3 bases at J; junction bases unmatched: 6. The germline V gene has CDR1 KGHSH and CDR2 LQKENI. This CDR3 comprises 15 residues. This CDR3 is CASSPAAGGYTEAFF. The CDR3, as DNA: TGTGCCAGCTCACCAGCGGCAGGGGGGTACACTGAAGCTTTCTTT.

V is TRBV5-4 and J is TRBJ2-4, with 8 bases matching TRBD2. J gave up 6 bases and V 4 bases, and 15 bases lay outside the gene matches. CDR1 SGHNT and CDR2 YYREEE come from the germline V gene (reference sequence). The CDR3 has 17 residues. The CDR3 DNA reads as TGTGCCAGCAGCCCCATCGGGGAGCGGGAGCTCGGAAACATTCAGTACTTC. It translates to CASSPIGERELGNIQYF.

This clone was recorded many times. The chain combines TRBV9 with TRBJ2-1, with 7 positions matching TRBD1. V was pared by 3 bases and J by 3 bases, with 3 bases of the junction left unmatched. Germline assignment: CDR1 SGDLS and CDR2 YYNGEE. CDR3 length: 14 residues. The CDR3 sequence is CASSAGTDYNEQFF. The CDR3 coding sequence is TGTGCCAGCAGCGCCGGGACAGACTACAATGAGCAGTTCTTC.

The rearrangement uses TRBV4-2 and TRBJ2-1, with 8 nucleotides matching TRBD1. The V gene's germline CDR1 is LGHNA and CDR2 YNFKEQ. CDR3 size: 15 residues. The J segment lost 2 bases and the V segment lost 0 bases, leaving 0 bases of the junction unmatched. This CDR3 reads CASSQDRGPYNEQFF. The CDR3 coding sequence is TGTGCCAGCAGCCAAGACAGGGGGCCCTACAATGAGCAGTTCTTC.

This clone came up once. The chain couples TRBV6-5 to TRBJ1-2, with 7 bases fitting TRBD1. The CDR3 has 13 amino acids. The ends lost 6 bases at V and 6 bases at J; junction bases unmatched: 7. Germline V CDR1 and CDR2: MNHEY, SVGAGI. CDR3 nucleotides: TGTGCCAGCAGGGAACAGGGGTGGCATGGCTACACCTTC. Translation gives CASREQGWHGYTF.

The sample holds a few counts of this clone. The chain couples TRBV28 to TRBJ2-3; the D gene is possibly TRBD1 (7 bases). The length of the CDR3 is 12 residues. V was trimmed by 10 bases and J by 3 bases, leaving 11 bases between them. In germline, CDR1 is MDHEN, CDR2 SYDVKM. This chain's CDR3 is CAIQGGTDTQYF. DNA for the CDR3: TGTGCCATCCAGGGGGGAACAGATACGCAGTATTTT.

The chain uses TRBV6-6 and TRBJ2-1, with TRBD2 matching over 9 bases. V was clipped by 4 bases and J by 4 bases; unmatched bases: 5. This CDR3 region has 15 residues. The germline CDR1 and CDR2 sequences are MNHNY and SVGAGI (reference sequence). CDR3 nucleotide sequence: TGTGCCAGCAGTTTCCTAGCGGGATCGTACAATGAGCAGTTCTTC. This gives the protein CASSFLAGSYNEQFF.

The chain joins TRBV19 to TRBJ2-5; D remains ambiguous. Trimming pared 5 bases from V and 5 bases from J, leaving 15 bases between. The V gene's germline CDR1 is LNHDA and CDR2 SQIVND (reference sequence). CDR3 length: 14 amino acids. CDR3 sequence (DNA): TGTGCCAGTAGTGCTGAATCCCCAAAGGAGACCCAGTACTTC. This translates into CASSAESPKETQYF.

This clone was counted only a few times. The chain recombines TRBV6-1 with TRBJ2-5; a possible D gene is TRBD1 (6 bases). CDR3 length: 14 residues. CDR1 MNHNS and CDR2 SASEGT come from the germline V gene. With 4 bases removed from V and 4 bases from J, the gap between germline ends came to 13 bases. CDR3 region: CASSGQAFVETQYF. The CDR3, as DNA: TGTGCCAGCAGTGGACAGGCGTTCGTAGAGACCCAGTACTTC.

The gene calls are TRBV28 and TRBJ1-1; TRBD1 might be the D (5 bases). Germline CDR1 is MDHEN and CDR2 is SYDVKM. V lost 2 bases, J lost 7 bases, and 14 bases lay in between. The CDR3 sequence is 14 residues long. The CDR3 coding sequence is TGTGCCAGCAGTTTAGATCTGGGGCGGATTGAAGCTTTCTTT. It specifies CASSLDLGRIEAFF.

This sequence joins TRBV6-6 and TRBJ2-1, with TRBD1 matching 10 bases. Germline trimming cut 5 bases from V and 6 bases from J; bases unmatched to any gene: 7. The CDR3 contains 15 residues. The germline CDR1 and CDR2 sequences are MNHNY and SVGAGI (reference sequence). CDR3 protein: CASSDVRTGGNEQFF. The CDR3 region has the DNA TGTGCCAGCAGTGACGTTCGGACAGGGGGCAATGAGCAGTTCTTC.

The chain employs TRBV7-6 and TRBJ1-1, with 7 nucleotides matching TRBD1. Germline CDR1 SGHVS, CDR2 FNYEAQ. This CDR3 is built from 14 residues. The trim removed 5 bases at V and 5 bases at J, leaving 8 bases unmatched. CDR3 bases: TGTGCCAGCAGCCCACGGCAGGGGGGGACTGAAGCTTTCTTT. Translation: CASSPRQGGTEAFF. The full variable domain, rest sourced from reference TRBV7-6 and TRBJ1-1, is GAGVSQSPRYKVTKRGQDVALRCDPISGHVSLYWYRQALGQGPEFLTYFNYEAQQDKSGLPNDRFSAERPEGSISTLTIQRTEQRDSAMYRCASSPRQGGTEAFFGQGTRLTVV.

This clone was counted between two and nine times. The CDR3 protein is CASSKRTGLWGTEAFF. The DNA of the CDR3 is TGTGCCAGCAGCAAACGGACAGGGCTTTGGGGCACTGAAGCTTTCTTT. The chain combines TRBV5-6 with TRBJ1-1; 8 bases agree with TRBD1. Trimming cost V 4 bases and J 4 bases; bases outside gene matches: 12. This CDR3 contains 16 residues. Per the germline V gene, CDR1 is SGHDT and CDR2 is YYEEEE.

This chain links TRBV7-9 with TRBJ2-7; D gene ambiguous. The CDR3 loop spans 14 amino acids. CDR1 is SEHNR, CDR2 FQNEAQ, per germline (reference sequence). Trimming removed 2 bases from V and 5 bases from J, with 13 bases in between. In DNA form, the CDR3 reads TGTGCCAGCAGCTTAACGCCGGCTGGGGACGAGCAGTACTTC. Translating it yields CASSLTPAGDEQYF.

Only a few counts were recorded for this clone. At one of its ends the junction is not consistent with the germline gene, which may arise from a read error. The rearrangement joins TRBV11-3 to TRBJ2-1; 10 bases align to TRBD2. Germline loops: CDR1 SGHNT, CDR2 YENEEA. The CDR3 length is 15 residues. The CDR3 region has the DNA TGTGCCAGCAGTTTAGGAGCGGGAGGGCACAATGAGCAGTTCTTC. Amino acids: CASSLGAGGHNEQFF. The entire variable domain, with the rest obtained from reference TRBV11-3 and TRBJ2-1, is as follows: EAGVVQSPRYKIIEKKQPVAFWCNPISGHNTLYWYLQNLGQGPELLIRYENEEAVDDSQLPKDRFSAERLKGVDSTLKIQPAELGDSAVYLCASSLGAGGHNEQFFGPGTRLTVL.

This clone was recorded a few times. V gene TRBV7-2 combines with J gene TRBJ2-5; TRBD2 matches at 12 bases. The CDR3 is 18 amino acids. The germline V gene encodes CDR1 SGHTA and CDR2 FQGNSA. Trimming removed 5 bases from V and 3 bases from J; junction bases left unmatched: 13. CDR3 nucleotide sequence: TGTGCCAGCAGCAAGACTAGCGGGAGTAGGCGGTTAGAAGAGACCCAGTACTTC. Its protein product is CASSKTSGSRRLEETQYF.

The chain recombines TRBV10-3 with TRBJ2-1, with TRBD2 matching 9 bases. Germline-derived CDR1 and CDR2 are ENHRY and SYGVKD. V lost 6 bases and J lost 6; bases outside the gene matches: 9. CDR3 length equals 15 residues. CDR3 DNA: TGTGCCATCAGGAATTTAGCGGGAGTAGCCAATGAGCAGTTCTTC. Its protein product is CAIRNLAGVANEQFF.

The genes are TRBV4-1 and TRBJ2-1; D is ambiguous. This CDR3 is 14 amino acids long. CDR1 MGHRA and CDR2 YSYEKL come from the germline V gene. V was clipped by 1 base and J by 16 bases, with 20 bases between them. In nucleotides, the CDR3 is TGCGCCAGCAGCCAAGTTTCTCAGACGTGGGGTGTCTTCTTC. The encoded protein is CASSQVSQTWGVFF.

V usage is TRBV7-9 and J usage is TRBJ2-5, with TRBD2 matching 10 bases. With the DNA end fitting TRBJ2-7 better, the J assignment may be wrong. The length of the CDR3 is 14 residues. Germline CDR1 is SEHNR and CDR2 is FQNEAQ (reference sequence). The CDR3 reads CASSLASGRYEQYF. The DNA for the CDR3 is TGTGCCAGCAGCTTAGCTAGCGGGAGGTACGAGCAGTACTTC.

This clone was found a few times. The rearrangement uses TRBV7-9 and TRBJ2-1; D remains unclear. Germline V lookup: CDR1 SEHNR, CDR2 FQNEAQ (reference sequence). CDR3 length: 14 amino acids. Trimming shortened V by 1 base and J by 9 bases, and 13 bases separated the two germline ends. DNA of the CDR3: TGTGCCAGCAGCTTAGGCAGTTGGGGAAGTGAGCAGTTCTTC. Translating gives CASSLGSWGSEQFF. The whole variable domain, remainder taken from reference TRBV7-9 and TRBJ2-1, is DTGVSQNPRHKITKRGQNVTFRCDPISEHNRLYWYRQTLGQGPEFLTYFQNEAQLEKSRLLSDRFSAERPKGSFSTLEIQRTEQGDSAMYLCASSLGSWGSEQFFGPGTRLTVL.

This clone has a single count. This chain joins TRBV4-1 and TRBJ1-1; 7 bases map to TRBD1. The ends lost 7 bases at V and 4 bases at J; junction bases unmatched: 18. Germline values: CDR1 MGHRA, CDR2 YSYEKL. This CDR3 is built from 17 residues. The CDR3 region has the DNA TGCGCCAGCACCAAAACAGGAGTGGACAGGTATGTCACTGAAGCTTTCTTT. It is translated as CASTKTGVDRYVTEAFF.

V and J are TRBV2 and TRBJ2-3, with TRBD2 identical over 15 bases. CDR1 and CDR2 from the germline V gene are SNHLY and FYNNEI. V gave up 8 bases and J gave up 7 bases; unmatched junction bases: 1. The CDR3 extends over 13 amino acids. The CDR3 DNA sequence: TGTGCCAGCGGACTAGCGGGAGGGAATACGCAGTATTTT. It translates to CASGLAGGNTQYF.

The chain recombines TRBV2 with TRBJ2-1; a weak D match, TRBD2 (6 bases). Trimming removed 7 bases at V and 9 bases at J, with 10 bases between. This CDR3 has 11 residues. CDR1 is SNHLY, CDR2 FYNNEI, per germline. CDR3 DNA sequence: TGTGCCAGCACCGGGGGAGGTGAGCAGTTCTTC. Protein sequence: CASTGGGEQFF.

The V call is TRBV7-9, the J call TRBJ1-5, with D uncertain. The CDR3 length is 16 residues. Germline V gene data show CDR1 as SEHNR and CDR2 as FQNEAQ (reference sequence). V dropped 1 base and J dropped 0 bases, with 10 bases sitting between them. The CDR3 coding sequence is TGTGCCAGCAGCTTAGAAACCGGGTCTAGCAATCAGCCCCAGCATTTT. This sequence encodes CASSLETGSSNQPQHF.

The chain links TRBV6-5 to TRBJ2-5; weak D call: TRBD2 (6 bases). The J call is doubtful: the DNA matches TRBJ2-7 better. The CDR3 covers 15 residues. Germline V gene data show CDR1 as MNHEY and CDR2 as SVGAGI. CDR3 region: CASSYREPAHNEQYF. The CDR3, as DNA: TGTGCCAGCAGTTACCGGGAGCCGGCCCATAACGAGCAGTACTTC.

This clone was seen only a few times. This sequence joins TRBV5-1 and TRBJ1-2; D is perhaps TRBD1 (5 bases). V lost 4 bases, J lost 7 bases, and 14 bases lay in between. In germline, CDR1 is SGHRS, CDR2 YFSETQ. CDR3 length equals 13 residues. Written as DNA, the CDR3 is TGCGCCAGCAGCCCCGGGGGGGAACTTGGCTACACCTTC. Translation: CASSPGGELGYTF.

This clone was observed a single time. The chain is built from TRBV28 and TRBJ2-1; 11 nucleotides match TRBD2. Germline CDR1 MDHEN, CDR2 SYDVKM. The CDR3 totals 14 residues. The ends lost 8 bases at V and 10 bases at J; junction bases unmatched: 10. CDR3 bases: TGTGCCAGCTCATCGACTAGCGGGATCAGGGAGCAGTTCTTC. It codes for CASSSTSGIREQFF.